This T cell receptor (beta chain) was found in a study of CD8+CD57+ T cells in acquired aplastic anemia. Study-wide background: Each DNA sample taken from sorted CD4+ and CD8+ cells came to about 3 ug on average. Study conclusions and caveats: Found in both controls and patients were approximately 31 CD8+ CDR3 sequences.

CD8+CD57+ cell expansion, shown by flow cytometry, had occurred in the patients selected for sequencing. Inclusive of both ends, the CDR3 amounts to 10 amino acids. From germline, CDR1 is SGDLS and CDR2 YYNGEE. Genomic DNA templated the TCR beta VDJ and CDR3 profiling. TCRdb used MiXCR to reprocess the reads, holding one entry per CDR3 protein. This sample has some 200,000 distinct CDR3 sequences, with 50% to 70% found just once. As for this clonotype: No antigen is known for it. In this CDR3 the conserved last residue, phenylalanine or tryptophan, is missing, so a read error is likely. No DNA is shown, since the ends of the CDR3 on it are uncertain; the CDR3 is the one TCRdb lists.

Input material: sorted CD4+, CD8+, or CD8+CD57+ T cells (not recorded which) from PBMCs. This clonotype originated in a human donor with aplastic anemia. The V call is TRBV9, the J call TRBJ2-7; the DNA was not compared with TRBD2, the D call given in the table. CDR3: CASSGRGLAG.